These 17 T cell receptor beta chains were sequenced from one sample in a study of T cells in Graves' hyperthyroidism and ophthalmopathy. The investigators amplified TCR beta CDR3 regions from RNA transcripts. First-round RT-PCR of the TCR CDR3 relied on the HTBI primer set. From the multiplex PCR reads, TCRdb called clonotypes with MiXCR, one entry per CDR3 protein. The sample has some 500,000 distinct CDR3 sequences, more than 15% seen once. The specimen sequenced was blood. These receptor sequences come from a woman aged 25 to 39 with Graves' ophthalmopathy.

This clonotype was detected many times. V gene TRBV11-1 combines with J gene TRBJ2-7; D perhaps matches TRBD2 (5 bases). V gave up 7 bases and J gave up 3 bases, with 13 bases separating them. The CDR3 is 13 amino acids. Germline lookup yields CDR1 SGHAT and CDR2 FQDESV (reference sequence). CDR3 bases: TGTGCCAGCACCGTCGGGATGGGCTACGAGCAGTACTTC. Translating gives CASTVGMGYEQYF.

The CDR3, as DNA: TGTGCCATCAGTGACACAGGACAGGGCTACGAGCAGTACTTC. Translating gives CAISDTGQGYEQYF. The V and J genes are TRBV10-3 and TRBJ2-7; 8 bases agree with TRBD1. The germline gives CDR1 ENHRY, CDR2 SYGVKD. V lost 3 bases to trimming and J lost 3 bases; unmatched junction nucleotides: 4. The CDR3 extends over 14 amino acids.

CDR3 nucleotides: TGCAGTGTCAGGACTAGCGGGAGGTATGAGCAGTTCTTC. It encodes CSVRTSGRYEQFF. The rearrangement uses TRBV20-1 and TRBJ2-1, with 14 nucleotides matching TRBD2. Germline-derived CDR1 and CDR2 are DFQATT and SNEGSKA (reference sequence). This CDR3 comprises 13 residues. Trimming removed 7 bases from V and 8 bases from J; junction bases left unmatched: 4.

This clonotype has at least ten counts. The chain combines TRBV29-1 with TRBJ2-3; TRBD2 agrees at 14 bases. The CDR3 runs to 17 residues. The V gene's germline CDR1 is SQVTM and CDR2 ANQGSEA. V lost 7 bases, J lost 1 base, and 10 bases stayed unmatched. CDR3 bases: TGCAGCGCGCCGGGGACTAGCGGGAGCTTCGGCACAGATACGCAGTATTTT. Protein: CSAPGTSGSFGTDTQYF.

This clonotype occurred a few times. The V and J genes are TRBV28 and TRBJ2-7, with a weak D call TRBD2 (5 bases). The CDR3 is 15 residues long. Germline assignment: CDR1 MDHEN and CDR2 SYDVKM. V was trimmed by 2 bases and J by 6 bases, leaving 17 bases between them. DNA for the CDR3: TGTGCCAGCAGTTTACCGGGAAGTAGCTATGGCGAGCAGTACTTC. It yields the protein CASSLPGSSYGEQYF.

The V and J genes are TRBV15 and TRBJ2-1; 7 bases match TRBD2. The CDR3 is 15 amino acids. V trimming: 6 bases; J trimming: 4 bases; junction bases outside the gene matches: 9. Germline lookup yields CDR1 LNHNV and CDR2 YYDKDF (reference sequence). CDR3 residues: CATRRHSGPYNEQFF. The CDR3 DNA follows: TGTGCCACCAGAAGACATAGCGGGCCATACAATGAGCAGTTCTTC.

This clonotype was recorded at least ten times. This chain joins TRBV6-1 and TRBJ2-3; TRBD1 aligns across 9 bases. The ends lost 2 bases at V and 6 bases at J; junction bases unmatched: 6. Germline CDR1 MNHNS, CDR2 SASEGT. CDR3 length equals 15 residues. Written as DNA, the CDR3 is TGTGCCAGCAGTGAACAGGGGACAGGGTTTGATACGCAGTATTTT. This translates into CASSEQGTGFDTQYF.

This chain connects TRBV5-5 to TRBJ2-6; 7 bases match TRBD1. After removal of 4 bases from V and 2 bases from J, the junction contained 12 bases not matched to a gene. Germline lookup yields CDR1 SGHKS and CDR2 YYEKEE (reference sequence). The CDR3 runs to 18 residues. The CDR3, as DNA: TGTGCCAGCAGCCCACGATCCCGGACAGGCCCTGGGGCCAACGTCCTGACTTTC. The encoded protein is CASSPRSRTGPGANVLTF.

The genes are TRBV6-2 or TRBV6-3 and TRBJ2-3; D is tentatively TRBD1 or TRBD2 (6 bases each). Germline CDR1 reads MNHEY; CDR2 reads SVGEGT. The CDR3 contains 15 residues. V gave up 8 bases and J gave up 3 bases, with 18 bases separating them. CDR3 in amino acids: CASGPRGQGTDTQYF. The CDR3 DNA reads as TGTGCCAGCGGCCCCCGGGGGCAGGGGACAGATACGCAGTATTTT.

This rearrangement joins TRBV6-2 or TRBV6-3 to TRBJ2-3, with 13 bases aligning to TRBD2. CDR1 is MNHEY, CDR2 SVGEGT, per germline. J was trimmed by 5 bases and V by 7 bases; bases with no gene match: 6. The CDR3 loop spans 15 amino acids. This chain's CDR3 is CASTGLAGVGDTQYF. As DNA, the CDR3 is TGTGCCAGCACCGGACTAGCGGGAGTTGGAGATACGCAGTATTTT.

At least ten counts were recorded for this clonotype. This chain joins TRBV4-3 and TRBJ2-3, with D unresolved. Germline lookup yields CDR1 LGHNA and CDR2 YSLEER. The V gene lost 0 bases and the J gene lost 6 bases, with 10 bases spanning the gap. This CDR3 region has 14 residues. CDR3 nucleotides: TGCGCCAGCAGCCAAGAGATCCGGCTCGATACGCAGTATTTT. This gives the protein CASSQEIRLDTQYF.

The sample holds many counts of this clonotype. The chain employs TRBV12-3 or TRBV12-4 and TRBJ2-1; possible D gene TRBD2, 7 bases. The CDR3 contains 15 residues. V was clipped by 2 bases and J by 9 bases, with 17 bases between them. CDR3 loop: CASSLSGGRVIEQFF. The CDR3 DNA follows: TGTGCCAGCAGTTTATCGGGGGGCAGGGTTATTGAGCAGTTCTTC.

The chain employs TRBV9 and TRBJ2-7, with D unclear. The V end was cut by 4 bases, the J end by 1 base, with 15 bases between. This CDR3 is built from 15 residues. Germline lookup yields CDR1 SGDLS and CDR2 YYNGEE. The CDR3 region has the DNA TGTGCCAGCAGCTCAATCAGCTCCCCGTCCTACGAGCAGTACTTC. The encoded protein is CASSSISSPSYEQYF.

This chain joins TRBV9 and TRBJ2-1, with 8 nucleotides matching TRBD2. This CDR3 has 15 residues. V dropped 4 bases and J dropped 4; count of bases not matched to a gene: 7. Germline CDR1 SGDLS, CDR2 YYNGEE. This CDR3 reads CASSPATSAYNEQFF. The CDR3, as DNA: TGTGCCAGCAGCCCCGCGACTAGCGCTTACAATGAGCAGTTCTTC.

The DNA of the CDR3 is TGTGCCAGTAGTACAGAGGGGGGACTAGCGGGAGGGCCAGTAACAGATACGCAGTATTTT. Translating gives CASSTEGGLAGGPVTDTQYF. The V gene is TRBV19, the J gene TRBJ2-3, with 16 bases aligning to TRBD2. The trim removed 4 bases at V and 3 bases at J, leaving 13 bases unmatched. This CDR3 has 20 residues. From germline, CDR1 is LNHDA and CDR2 SQIVND (reference sequence).

The J gene is TRBJ1-3, the V gene TRBV19; 9 bases match TRBD1. Trimming took 10 bases from V and 4 from J; bases not matched to a gene: 5. The CDR3 covers 13 residues. Germline CDR1 LNHDA, CDR2 SQIVND (reference sequence). The CDR3 spells CATRTGAGNTIYF. The CDR3 bases are TGTGCCACTCGGACAGGGGCCGGAAACACCATATATTTT.

The J gene is TRBJ2-3, the V gene TRBV5-6; 11 bases fit TRBD2. The CDR3 extends over 17 amino acids. The germline gives CDR1 SGHDT, CDR2 YYEEEE. Germline trimming cut 4 bases from V and 2 bases from J; bases unmatched to any gene: 9. This CDR3 reads CASSPGLAGGPTDTQYF. The CDR3 DNA is TGTGCCAGCAGCCCCGGGCTAGCGGGAGGACCCACAGATACGCAGTATTTT. The variable domain in full, with the rest retrieved from reference TRBV5-6 and TRBJ2-3, is DAGVTQSPTHLIKTRGQQVTLRCSPKSGHDTVSWYQQALGQGPQFIFQYYEEEERQRGNFPDRFSGHQFPNYSSELNVNALLLGDSALYLCASSPGLAGGPTDTQYFGPGTRLTVL.